The source of this T cell receptor (beta chain) is a study of post-analysis software for immune sequencing data. In this sample, this clonotype turned up many times. The antigen is not known. Notes on the study in general: F measure showed strong co-clustering of same-batch samples. Higher frequency in patients than in controls was seen for about five TRBV segments, with TRBV5-6, TRBV5-1 and TRBV20-1 among them.

TCR beta libraries were prepared from cDNA with unique molecular identifiers. Input amounts of roughly 0.9 to 10 million T cells were used. These gave around 500,000 cDNA molecules, so each molecule approximated one T cell. From the PCR reads, TCRdb called clonotypes with MiXCR, one entry per CDR3 protein. The table has hundreds of thousands of distinct CDR3 sequences, 36% seen once. V dropped 1 base and J dropped 14; count of bases not matched to a gene: 4. CDR1 and CDR2 (germline): KGHDR, SFDVKD. The CDR3 runs to 13 residues. The J gene is TRBJ2-3, the V gene TRBV24-1; 11 positions match TRBD1. The origin of this receptor is a girl aged 5-17 years with multiple sclerosis. Sequencing was performed on blood. The CDR3 spells CATSDLGTGGRYF. The CDR3 bases are TGTGCCACCAGTGATTTAGGGACAGGGGGAAGGTATTTT.